This T cell receptor beta chain was sequenced for a study of a mutant IDH1 vaccine in newly diagnosed glioma. The time point here: week 23, last vaccination. All doses held 300 ug of mutant IDH1 20-mer peptide, with topical imiquimod. Remarks on this clone: Its antigen remains unknown.

Libraries were prepared by immunoSEQ multiplex PCR; TCRdb keeps only in-frame clonotypes and omits some of them. The sample contains about 43,000 clones, roughly 80% of which appear only once. The trim removed 0 bases at V and 6 bases at J, leaving 14 bases unmatched. In germline, CDR1 is ENHRY, CDR2 SYGVKD. This CDR3 contains 18 residues. The V gene is TRBV10-3, the J gene TRBJ2-1; 7 positions agree with TRBD2. The specimen comprised PBMCs, sampled from a glioma patient whose treatment included an IDH1 peptide vaccine. This TCR was recovered from a woman between 18 and 30 years old with glioma. Some clones in this sample may be carry-over from other donors' samples. The CDR3: CAISESMGGGPGSNEQFF. In DNA, the CDR3 is TGTGCCATCAGTGAGTCGATGGGGGGGGGTCCAGGGAGCAATGAGCAGTTCTTC.